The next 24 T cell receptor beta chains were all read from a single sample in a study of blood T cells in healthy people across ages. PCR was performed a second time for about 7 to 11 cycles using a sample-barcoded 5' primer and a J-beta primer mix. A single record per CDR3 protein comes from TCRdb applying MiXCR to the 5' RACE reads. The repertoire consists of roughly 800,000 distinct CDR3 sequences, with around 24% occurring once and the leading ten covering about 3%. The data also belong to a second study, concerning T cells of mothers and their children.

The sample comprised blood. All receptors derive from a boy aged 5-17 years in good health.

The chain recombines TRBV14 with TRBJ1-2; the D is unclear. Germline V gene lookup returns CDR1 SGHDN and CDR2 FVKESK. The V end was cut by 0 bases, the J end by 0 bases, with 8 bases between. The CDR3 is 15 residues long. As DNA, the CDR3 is TGTGCCAGCAGCCAAGAAACAGCGGCTAACTATGGCTACACCTTC. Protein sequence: CASSQETAANYGYTF.

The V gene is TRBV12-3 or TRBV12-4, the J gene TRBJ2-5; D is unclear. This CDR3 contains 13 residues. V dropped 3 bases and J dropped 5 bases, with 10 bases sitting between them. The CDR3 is CASSFSKLETQYF. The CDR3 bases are TGTGCCAGCAGTTTTAGTAAGCTGGAGACCCAGTACTTC.

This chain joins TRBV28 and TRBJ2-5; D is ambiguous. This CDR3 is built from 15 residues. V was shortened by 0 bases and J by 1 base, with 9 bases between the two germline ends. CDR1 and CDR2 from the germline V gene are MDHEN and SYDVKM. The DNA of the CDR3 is TGTGCCAGCAGTTTATGGATATCGGGCCAAGAGACCCAGTACTTC. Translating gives CASSLWISGQETQYF.

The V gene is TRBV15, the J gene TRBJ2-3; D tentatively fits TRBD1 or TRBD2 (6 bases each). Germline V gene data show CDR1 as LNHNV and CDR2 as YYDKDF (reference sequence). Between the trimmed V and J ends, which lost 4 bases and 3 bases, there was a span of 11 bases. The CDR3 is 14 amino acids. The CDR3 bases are TGTGCCACCAGCACAGAGGGGGGAACAGATACGCAGTATTTT. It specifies CATSTEGGTDTQYF.

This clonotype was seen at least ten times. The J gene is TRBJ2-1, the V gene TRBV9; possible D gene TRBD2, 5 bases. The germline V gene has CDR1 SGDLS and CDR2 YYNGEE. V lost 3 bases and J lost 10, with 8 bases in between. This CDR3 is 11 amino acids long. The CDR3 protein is CASSASSEQFF. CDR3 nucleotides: TGTGCCAGCAGCGCCTCTAGCGAGCAGTTCTTC.

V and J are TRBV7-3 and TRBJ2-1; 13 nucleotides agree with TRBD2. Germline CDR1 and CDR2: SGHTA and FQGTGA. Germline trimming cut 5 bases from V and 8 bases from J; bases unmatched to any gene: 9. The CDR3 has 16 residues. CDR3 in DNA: TGTGCCAGCAGCGACACCGGGACTAGCGGGGCCCATGAGCAGTTCTTC. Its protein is CASSDTGTSGAHEQFF.

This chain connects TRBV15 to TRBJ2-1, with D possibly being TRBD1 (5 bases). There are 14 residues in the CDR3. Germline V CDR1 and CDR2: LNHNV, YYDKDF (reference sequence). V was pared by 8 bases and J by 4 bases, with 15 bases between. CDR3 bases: TGTGCCACCGAAAAGGGGCGCAGTTACAATGAGCAGTTCTTC. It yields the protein CATEKGRSYNEQFF.

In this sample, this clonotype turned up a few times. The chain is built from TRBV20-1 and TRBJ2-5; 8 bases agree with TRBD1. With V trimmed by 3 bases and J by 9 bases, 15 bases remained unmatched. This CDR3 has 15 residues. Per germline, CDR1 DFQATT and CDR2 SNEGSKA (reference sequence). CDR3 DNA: TGCAGTGCTAGCTCCCGGGACAGGTGGACGGCGGCCCAGTACTTC. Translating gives CSASSRDRWTAAQYF.

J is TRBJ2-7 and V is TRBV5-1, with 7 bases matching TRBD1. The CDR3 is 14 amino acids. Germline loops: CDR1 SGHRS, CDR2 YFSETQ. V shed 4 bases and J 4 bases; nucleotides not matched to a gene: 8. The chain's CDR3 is CASSLGQPLYEQYF. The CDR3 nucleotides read TGCGCCAGCAGCCTGGGACAGCCCCTGTACGAGCAGTACTTC.

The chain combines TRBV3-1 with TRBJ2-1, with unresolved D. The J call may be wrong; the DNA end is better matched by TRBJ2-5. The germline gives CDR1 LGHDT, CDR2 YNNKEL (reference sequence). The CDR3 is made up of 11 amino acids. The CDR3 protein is CASMFLETQYF. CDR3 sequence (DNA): TGTGCCAGCATGTTTTTGGAGACCCAGTACTTC.

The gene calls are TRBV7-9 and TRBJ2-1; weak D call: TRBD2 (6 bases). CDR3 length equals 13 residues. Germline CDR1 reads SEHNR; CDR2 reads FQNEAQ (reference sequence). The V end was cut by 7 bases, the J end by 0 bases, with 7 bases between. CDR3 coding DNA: TGTGCCAGCAACGGGAGCTCCTACAATGAGCAGTTCTTC. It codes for CASNGSSYNEQFF.

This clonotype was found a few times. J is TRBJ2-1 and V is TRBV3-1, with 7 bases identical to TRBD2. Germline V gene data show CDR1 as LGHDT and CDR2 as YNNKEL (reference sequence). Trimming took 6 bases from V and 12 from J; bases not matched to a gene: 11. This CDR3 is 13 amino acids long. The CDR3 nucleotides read TGTGCCAGCAGTCACTCCAGGACTAGGGGGCAGTTCTTC. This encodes CASSHSRTRGQFF.

The CDR3 sequence: CSGRLAGGTQYF. The CDR3, as DNA: TGCAGCGGCAGACTAGCGGGAGGTACGCAGTATTTT. J is TRBJ2-3 and V is TRBV29-1; 13 bases match TRBD2. Trimming took 7 bases from V and 8 from J; bases not matched to a gene: 3. This CDR3 region has 12 residues. Germline CDR1 and CDR2: SQVTM and ANQGSEA.

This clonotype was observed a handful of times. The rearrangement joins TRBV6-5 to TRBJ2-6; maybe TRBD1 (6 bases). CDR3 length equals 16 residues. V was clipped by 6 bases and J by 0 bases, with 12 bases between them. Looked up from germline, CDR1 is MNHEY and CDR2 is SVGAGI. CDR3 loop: CASRQKQGSGANVLTF. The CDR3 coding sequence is TGTGCCAGCAGGCAAAAACAGGGCTCTGGGGCCAACGTCCTGACTTTC.

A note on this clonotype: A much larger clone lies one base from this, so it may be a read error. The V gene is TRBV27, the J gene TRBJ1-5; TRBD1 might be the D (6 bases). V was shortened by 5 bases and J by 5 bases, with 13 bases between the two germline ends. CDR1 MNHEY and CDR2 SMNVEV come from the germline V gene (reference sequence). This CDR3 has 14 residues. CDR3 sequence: CASSALTGYQPQHF. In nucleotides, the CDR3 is TGTGCCAGCAGTGCCTTAACAGGGTATCAGCCCCAGCATTTT.

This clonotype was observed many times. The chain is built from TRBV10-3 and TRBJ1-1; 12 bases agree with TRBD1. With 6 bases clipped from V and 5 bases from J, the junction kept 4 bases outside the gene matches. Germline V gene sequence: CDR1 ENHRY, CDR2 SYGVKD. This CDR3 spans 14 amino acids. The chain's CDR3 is CAISGTGGQTEAFF. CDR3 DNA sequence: TGTGCCATCAGCGGGACAGGGGGCCAGACTGAAGCTTTCTTT.

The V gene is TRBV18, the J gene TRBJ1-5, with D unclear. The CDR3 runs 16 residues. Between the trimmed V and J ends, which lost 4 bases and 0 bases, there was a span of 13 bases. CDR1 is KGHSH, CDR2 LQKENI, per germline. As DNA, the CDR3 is TGTGCCAGCTCACAATTAATAAGTAATAGCAATCAGCCCCAGCATTTT. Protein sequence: CASSQLISNSNQPQHF.

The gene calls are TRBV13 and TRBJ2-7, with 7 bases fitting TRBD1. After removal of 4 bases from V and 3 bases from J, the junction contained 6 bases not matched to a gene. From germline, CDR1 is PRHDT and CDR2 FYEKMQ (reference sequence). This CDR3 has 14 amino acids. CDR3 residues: CASSSTGMVYEQYF. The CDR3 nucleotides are TGTGCCAGCAGCTCGACAGGGATGGTCTACGAGCAGTACTTC.

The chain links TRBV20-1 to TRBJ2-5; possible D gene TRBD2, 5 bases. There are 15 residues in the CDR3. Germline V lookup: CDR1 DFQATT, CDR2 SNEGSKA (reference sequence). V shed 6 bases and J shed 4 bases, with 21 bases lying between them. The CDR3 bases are TGCAGTGCCATTCCGGACCCTCCCAGCGGAGAGACCCAGTACTTC. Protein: CSAIPDPPSGETQYF.

The CDR3 sequence is CASGRREQETQYF. CDR3 coding DNA: TGTGCCAGCGGTAGGCGGGAGCAAGAGACCCAGTACTTC. The rearrangement links TRBV9 to TRBJ2-5; the match to TRBD2 covers 7 bases. The V segment lost 7 bases and the J segment 2 bases; nucleotides outside the gene matches: 5. CDR1 is SGDLS and CDR2 is YYNGEE in the germline V gene. The CDR3 has 13 residues.

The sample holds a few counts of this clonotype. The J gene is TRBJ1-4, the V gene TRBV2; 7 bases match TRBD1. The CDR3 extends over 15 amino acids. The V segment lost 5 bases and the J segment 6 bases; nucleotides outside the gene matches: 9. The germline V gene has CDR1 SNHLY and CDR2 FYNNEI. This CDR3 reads CASSPERTGDEKLFF. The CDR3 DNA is TGTGCCAGCAGTCCGGAGAGGACAGGAGATGAAAAACTGTTTTTT.

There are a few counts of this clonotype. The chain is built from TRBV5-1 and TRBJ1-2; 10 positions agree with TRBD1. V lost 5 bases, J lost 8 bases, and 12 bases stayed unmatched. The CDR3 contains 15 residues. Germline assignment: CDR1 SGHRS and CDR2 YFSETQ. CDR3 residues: CASRRGTGTGDGYTF. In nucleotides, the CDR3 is TGCGCCAGCAGGCGAGGAACCGGGACAGGGGACGGCTACACCTTC.

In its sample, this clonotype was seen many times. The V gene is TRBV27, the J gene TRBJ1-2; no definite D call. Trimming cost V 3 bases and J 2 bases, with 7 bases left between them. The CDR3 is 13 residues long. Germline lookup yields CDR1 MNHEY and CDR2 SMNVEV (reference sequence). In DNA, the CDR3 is TGTGCCAGCAGTTTTGGTTTAAACTATGGCTACACCTTC. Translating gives CASSFGLNYGYTF.

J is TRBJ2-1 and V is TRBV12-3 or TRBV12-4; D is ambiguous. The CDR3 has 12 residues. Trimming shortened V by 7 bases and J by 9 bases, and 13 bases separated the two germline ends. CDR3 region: CASKNRVTEQFF. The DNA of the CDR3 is TGTGCCAGCAAAAACCGGGTGACTGAGCAGTTCTTC.